The 19 T cell receptor beta chains given below trace back to one sample, sequenced in a study of blood T cell repertoires in COVID-19. TCRdb keeps only in-frame clones here, not all; method: immunoSEQ multiplex PCR. The sample records roughly 500,000 clones, approximately 85% being singletons. Sequencing was carried out using peripheral blood. The receptor set was obtained from a human donor in a cohort sampled during active COVID-19.

The chain has TRBV2 and TRBJ2-3; 11 bases map to TRBD2. Looked up from germline, CDR1 is SNHLY and CDR2 is FYNNEI. The CDR3 is 18 residues long. Unmatched junction bases numbered 6, after V lost 0 bases and J lost 1 base. The CDR3 DNA reads as TGTGCCAGCAGTGAAGCGCTTACTAGCGGGAGCGGCACAGATACGCAGTATTTT. It translates to CASSEALTSGSGTDTQYF.

This clone occurred once. The rearrangement links TRBV11-2 to TRBJ2-7, with D maybe TRBD2 (6 bases). The length of the CDR3 is 15 residues. Trimming took off 2 bases at V and 7 bases at J, with 18 bases between the two ends. CDR1 SGHAT and CDR2 FQNNGV come from the germline V gene. This CDR3 is CASSLPTIGGYEQYF. As DNA, the CDR3 is TGTGCCAGCAGCTTACCCACGATCGGAGGGTATGAGCAGTACTTC.

V gene TRBV5-1 combines with J gene TRBJ1-1; 8 nucleotides line up with TRBD1. The germline gives CDR1 SGHRS, CDR2 YFSETQ. The trim removed 0 bases at V and 4 bases at J, leaving 5 bases unmatched. The CDR3 totals 15 residues. CDR3 sequence: CASSLADRGGTEAFF. In nucleotides, the CDR3 is TGCGCCAGCAGCTTGGCCGACAGGGGAGGCACTGAAGCTTTCTTT. The whole variable domain, remainder taken from reference TRBV5-1 and TRBJ1-1, is KAGVTQTPRYLIKTRGQQVTLSCSPISGHRSVSWYQQTPGQGLQFLFEYFSETQRNKGNFPGRFSGRQFSNSRSEMNVSTLELGDSALYLCASSLADRGGTEAFFGQGTRLTVV.

The rearrangement joins TRBV28 to TRBJ2-3; 7 nucleotides align to TRBD2. CDR3 size: 14 residues. The V segment lost 8 bases and the J segment 6 bases; nucleotides outside the gene matches: 11. The germline V gene has CDR1 MDHEN and CDR2 SYDVKM. The CDR3 DNA is TGTGCCAGCGGGCGGGAGATGGGGTCCGATACGCAGTATTTT. Its translation is CASGREMGSDTQYF.

Ten or more counts support this clone. The V call is TRBV11-3, the J call TRBJ2-1; D is unresolved. The CDR3 is 15 amino acids. Germline assignment: CDR1 SGHNT and CDR2 YENEEA. V dropped 5 bases and J dropped 7 bases, with 18 bases sitting between them. CDR3 in amino acids: CASSPHIGGRNEQFF. In DNA, the CDR3 is TGTGCCAGCAGCCCTCACATCGGCGGTCGGAATGAGCAGTTCTTC. The complete variable domain, with remaining parts taken from reference TRBV11-3 and TRBJ2-1, reads EAGVVQSPRYKIIEKKQPVAFWCNPISGHNTLYWYLQNLGQGPELLIRYENEEAVDDSQLPKDRFSAERLKGVDSTLKIQPAELGDSAVYLCASSPHIGGRNEQFFGPGTRLTVL.

V gene TRBV7-6 combines with J gene TRBJ2-3; 10 bases are shared with TRBD2. The CDR3 loop spans 19 amino acids. Germline CDR1 is SGHVS and CDR2 is FNYEAQ. Unmatched junction bases numbered 12, after V lost 0 bases and J lost 3 bases. This chain's CDR3 is CASSLATSGVPGVTDTQYF. The CDR3 DNA reads as TGTGCCAGCAGCTTAGCTACTAGCGGGGTCCCCGGGGTGACAGATACGCAGTATTTT. The variable domain in full, with the rest retrieved from reference TRBV7-6 and TRBJ2-3, is GAGVSQSPRYKVTKRGQDVALRCDPISGHVSLYWYRQALGQGPEFLTYFNYEAQQDKSGLPNDRFSAERPEGSISTLTIQRTEQRDSAMYRCASSLATSGVPGVTDTQYFGPGTRLTVL.

The chain couples TRBV3-1 (or the pseudogene TRBV3-2) to TRBJ2-3; TRBD1 matches 10 bases. The J segment lost 2 bases and the V segment lost 4 bases, leaving 3 bases of the junction unmatched. The CDR3 has 15 amino acids. The V gene's germline CDR1 is LGHDT and CDR2 YNNKEL (reference sequence). CDR3 nucleotides: TGTGCCAGCAGCCGACAGGGGGCGGTCACAGATACGCAGTATTTT. Translating it yields CASSRQGAVTDTQYF.

The J gene is TRBJ2-1, the V gene TRBV7-8; no clear D gene. The CDR3 contains 11 residues. CDR1 SGHVS and CDR2 FQNEAQ come from the germline V gene. V dropped 2 bases and J dropped 10 bases, with 6 bases sitting between them. DNA of the CDR3: TGTGCCAGCAGCTTACAAACAGAGCAGTTCTTC. Translation gives CASSLQTEQFF.

This chain links TRBV15 with TRBJ2-1; 7 bases line up with TRBD2. The germline CDR1 and CDR2 sequences are LNHNV and YYDKDF (reference sequence). The CDR3 length is 16 residues. Trimming removed 0 bases from V and 6 bases from J; junction bases left unmatched: 8. The CDR3 coding sequence is TGTGCCACCAGCAGAGAGATGGGACTACAGCGCAATGAGCAGTTCTTC. Translating gives CATSREMGLQRNEQFF.

This chain connects TRBV5-1 to TRBJ2-3, with D possibly matching TRBD2 (6 bases). Germline V gives CDR1 SGHRS, CDR2 YFSETQ. There are 16 residues in the CDR3. V was cut by 5 bases and J by 2 bases, with 18 bases left in between. Here the CDR3 reads CASSTTAGLNTDTQYF. The CDR3 coding sequence is TGCGCCAGCAGTACGACGGCGGGGCTAAACACAGATACGCAGTATTTT.

The chain carries TRBV10-3 and TRBJ2-7, with 9 bases matching TRBD2. The CDR3 spans 17 residues. The trim removed 0 bases at V and 5 bases at J, leaving 11 bases unmatched. In germline, CDR1 is ENHRY, CDR2 SYGVKD. Written as DNA, the CDR3 is TGTGCCATCAGTGAGTCAGGTAGCGGGAGAGGTGGAAACGAGCAGTACTTC. It codes for CAISESGSGRGGNEQYF.

This clone was counted a few times. V and J are TRBV9 and TRBJ1-5; TRBD1 aligns across 9 bases. Germline V gene sequence: CDR1 SGDLS, CDR2 YYNGEE. The CDR3 sequence is 15 residues long. V trimming: 6 bases; J trimming: 6 bases; junction bases outside the gene matches: 10. CDR3 residues: CASTRDGQGSQPQHF. In DNA, the CDR3 is TGTGCCAGCACCCGCGACGGACAGGGGAGTCAGCCCCAGCATTTT.

The V and J genes are TRBV9 and TRBJ2-1; TRBD2 matches 9 bases. The germline V gene encodes CDR1 SGDLS and CDR2 YYNGEE. The junction had 4 bases not matched to a gene; V was cut back by 4 bases and J by 2 bases. CDR3 length equals 15 residues. The CDR3 sequence: CASSPGLAAYNEQFF. As DNA, the CDR3 is TGTGCCAGCAGCCCGGGACTAGCAGCCTACAATGAGCAGTTCTTC.

This clone appeared once. J is TRBJ2-5 and V is TRBV4-2; TRBD2 aligns across 7 bases. V dropped 0 bases and J dropped 4; count of bases not matched to a gene: 20. The germline V gene has CDR1 LGHNA and CDR2 YNFKEQ. CDR3 size: 20 residues. The CDR3 nucleotides are TGTGCCAGCAGCCAAGATGGGCCTATTGGGGGGGATAGGCCTCCAGAGACCCAGTACTTC. Protein product: CASSQDGPIGGDRPPETQYF.

The gene calls are TRBV28 and TRBJ1-1, with D possibly matching TRBD1 (5 bases). Trimming shortened V by 3 bases and J by 5 bases, and 16 bases separated the two germline ends. Germline CDR1 and CDR2: MDHEN and SYDVKM. The CDR3 runs 15 residues. The CDR3 DNA is TGTGCCAGCAGTTTGGGAGGGGTTGGAGGGACTGAAGCTTTCTTT. Protein product: CASSLGGVGGTEAFF.

The rearrangement links TRBV27 to TRBJ2-1, with 8 bases fitting TRBD2. V dropped 3 bases and J dropped 9; count of bases not matched to a gene: 25. The CDR3 length is 20 residues. The germline CDR1 and CDR2 sequences are MNHEY and SMNVEV (reference sequence). This chain's CDR3 is CASSFQLPLGVAGKVVEQFF. CDR3 bases: TGTGCCAGCAGTTTCCAACTTCCACTCGGGGTAGCGGGAAAGGTGGTTGAGCAGTTCTTC.

This chain links TRBV30 with TRBJ1-2; D gene uncertain. The CDR3 has 12 amino acids. Per the germline V gene, CDR1 is GTSNPN and CDR2 is SVGIG (reference sequence). Trimming shortened V by 0 bases and J by 5 bases, and 7 bases separated the two germline ends. Written as DNA, the CDR3 is TGTGCCTGGAGTGTTTTCAGTTATGGCTACACCTTC. Translating it yields CAWSVFSYGYTF.

V usage is TRBV27 and J usage is TRBJ2-2; 11 bases are shared with TRBD2. The CDR3 totals 17 residues. The V segment lost 3 bases and the J segment 3 bases; nucleotides outside the gene matches: 6. The V gene's germline CDR1 is MNHEY and CDR2 SMNVEV (reference sequence). The CDR3 DNA is TGTGCCAGCAGTTTTCTAGCGGGAGGTAGGGACACCGGGGAGCTGTTTTTT. It translates to CASSFLAGGRDTGELFF.

This clone has only a few counts. The rearrangement uses TRBV4-1 and TRBJ2-7; 14 nucleotides match TRBD2. This CDR3 has 17 residues. J lost 2 bases, V lost 4 bases, and 7 bases had no gene match. The V gene's germline CDR1 is MGHRA and CDR2 YSYEKL. The CDR3: CASSLGTSGGDPYEQYF. CDR3 in DNA: TGCGCCAGCAGCCTCGGGACTAGCGGGGGAGATCCCTACGAGCAGTACTTC.